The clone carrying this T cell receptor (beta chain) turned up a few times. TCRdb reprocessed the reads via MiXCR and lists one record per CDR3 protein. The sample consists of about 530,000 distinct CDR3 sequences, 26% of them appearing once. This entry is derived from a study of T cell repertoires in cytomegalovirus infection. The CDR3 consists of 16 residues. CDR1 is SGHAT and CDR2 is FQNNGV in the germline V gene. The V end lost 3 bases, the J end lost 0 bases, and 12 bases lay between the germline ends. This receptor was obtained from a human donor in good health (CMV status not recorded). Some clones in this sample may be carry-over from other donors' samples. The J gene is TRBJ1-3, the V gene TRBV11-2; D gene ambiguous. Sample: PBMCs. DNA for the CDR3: TGTGCCAGCAGCTTTGGGCCCCCTTCCTCTGGAAACACCATATATTTT. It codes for CASSFGPPSSGNTIYF.